These T cell receptor beta chains were read from a single sample in a study of blood T cell repertoires in COVID-19. The data were produced by immunoSEQ multiplex PCR, yet TCRdb's version contains in-frame clones alone and is incomplete. The sample lists around 200,000 clones, 89% occurring once. Source material: PBMCs or T cells enriched from blood (not recorded which). Every receptor here comes from a woman between 35 and 50 years old with acute COVID-19. The CDR3 runs from the conserved cysteine through the conserved F or W. A D gene is named only where the DNA matches it firmly. Clone size is shown for a subset of rows, as once, few, many or a class of expanded clone.

TRBJ2-7	NA	TRBV7-6	NA	CASSLGSGNSYEQYF	TGTGCCAGCAGCTTAGGTAGCGGAAACTCCTACGAGCAGTACTTC
TRBJ2-7	NA	TRBV18	TRBD1	CASSLTGPSYEQYF	TGTGCCAGCTCCTTGACAGGGCCCTCCTACGAGCAGTACTTC
TRBJ2-1	NA	TRBV28	NA	CASSLRLSSSYNEQFF	TGTGCCAGCAGTTTAAGACTCTCGAGCTCCTACAATGAGCAGTTCTTC
TRBJ1-2	NA	TRBV6-5	NA	CASSPRTGGDYGYTF	TGTGCCAGCAGTCCTCGTACGGGGGGAGACTATGGCTACACCTTC
TRBJ2-3	NA	TRBV5-1	TRBD2	CASSPSGGAVDTQYF	TGCGCCAGCAGCCCCAGCGGGGGGGCCGTAGATACGCAGTATTTT
TRBJ2-5	NA	TRBV7-2	NA	CASSSNSGSETQYF	TGTGCCAGCAGCTCGAACTCAGGGTCAGAGACCCAGTACTTC
TRBJ2-4	NA	TRBV7-2	TRBD1	CASSLSDRVINIQYF	TGTGCCAGCAGCCTTTCAGACAGGGTTATAAACATTCAGTACTTC
TRBJ2-7	NA	TRBV3-1/TRBV3-2	NA	CASSQPGARLEQYF	TGTGCCAGCAGCCAACCTGGCGCGCGGCTCGAGCAGTACTTC
TRBJ2-3	NA	TRBV27	NA	CASSLLGGESDTQYF	TGTGCCAGCAGTTTACTAGGAGGGGAGTCCGATACGCAGTATTTT
TRBJ2-7	NA	TRBV5-4	TRBD1	CASSLGGQGYEQYF	TGTGCCAGCAGCTTAGGGGGACAGGGGTACGAGCAGTACTTC
TRBJ2-1	NA	TRBV29-1	TRBD1	CSGGPGQDYNEQFF	TGCAGCGGTGGTCCGGGACAGGACTACAATGAGCAGTTCTTC
TRBJ2-1	many	TRBV18	NA	CASSPPLRTSGGDEQFF	TGTGCCAGCTCACCACCACTGCGGACATCGGGTGGGGATGAGCAGTTCTTC
TRBJ2-1	NA	TRBV30	TRBD2	CAWSRLAGRRTYNEQFF	TGTGCCTGGAGTAGGCTAGCGGGGCGGCGCACCTACAATGAGCAGTTCTTC
TRBJ2-3	NA	TRBV9	TRBD2	CASSPLAASTDTQYF	TGTGCCAGCAGCCCTCTAGCGGCTAGCACAGATACGCAGTATTTT
TRBJ2-1	NA	TRBV7-3	NA	CASSLSPTPGGSNEQFF	TGTGCCAGCAGCTTATCCCCAACGCCCGGCGGTTCCAATGAGCAGTTCTTC
TRBJ1-5	NA	TRBV2	NA	CASSDGGMGNQPQHF	TGTGCCAGCAGTGATGGAGGTATGGGGAATCAGCCCCAGCATTTT
TRBJ1-1	NA	TRBV18	NA	CASSPKTVMNTEAFF	TGTGCCAGCTCACCCAAGACAGTAATGAACACTGAAGCTTTCTTT